The present T cell receptor (beta chain) was sequenced within a study of shared clonotypes between healthy human individuals. Produced via immunoSEQ multiplex PCR; TCRdb's table is partial and in-frame only. The sample lists more than 1 million clones; around 78% were seen once. The receptor comes from a young man in good health. Some clones in this sample may be carry-over from other donors' samples. The sequenced sample consisted of memory CD4+ T cells from PBMCs. Sample subset: CD45RA-negative fraction.

Here the CDR3 reads CASSQDLGQGSYGYTF. For the CDR3, the DNA is TGCGCCAGCAGCCAAGATTTGGGACAGGGTTCGTATGGCTACACCTTC. The chain is built from TRBV4-1 and TRBJ1-2, with 9 bases matching TRBD1. This CDR3 spans 16 amino acids. V was pared by 0 bases and J by 5 bases, with 7 bases of the junction left unmatched. The germline V gene has CDR1 MGHRA and CDR2 YSYEKL.